The 9 T cell receptor beta chains given below trace back to one sample, sequenced in a study of blood T cells in healthy people across ages. Primers used in a second PCR of roughly 7 to 12 cycles were a sample-barcoded 5' primer and a J-beta primer mix. TCRdb re-called the 5' RACE reads with MiXCR, one entry per CDR3 protein. The repertoire holds more than 1 million distinct CDR3 sequences, with roughly 45% as singletons. Specimen: blood. Receptors originate from a woman aged 60 to 75 in good health.

This chain links TRBV7-9 with TRBJ2-1; 9 bases agree with TRBD1. After removal of 7 bases from V and 7 bases from J, the junction contained 11 bases not matched to a gene. CDR1 is SEHNR and CDR2 is FQNEAQ in the germline V gene (reference sequence). This CDR3 comprises 15 residues. CDR3 region: CASTIKATGGNEQFF. The CDR3, as DNA: TGTGCCAGCACCATAAAGGCGACAGGGGGGAATGAGCAGTTCTTC.

The V call is TRBV24-1, the J call TRBJ2-2; D is uncertain. Germline CDR1 reads KGHDR; CDR2 reads SFDVKD. The CDR3 has 14 residues. The ends were cut back, 2 bases at V and 4 bases at J, with 7 bases in the middle. CDR3 bases: TGTGCCACCAGTGATTACAGTGGCACCGGGGAGCTGTTTTTT. Its translation: CATSDYSGTGELFF.

This clonotype was counted between two and nine times. The rearrangement uses TRBV20-1 and TRBJ1-1; the D is unclear. Per germline, CDR1 DFQATT and CDR2 SNEGSKA (reference sequence). Trimming took off 4 bases at V and 1 base at J, with 16 bases between the two ends. The CDR3 is 15 residues long. Here the CDR3 DNA reads TGCAGTGCTAAGACCGGGCCACGCAGGAACACTGAAGCTTTCTTT. It translates to CSAKTGPRRNTEAFF.

This clonotype turned up a few times. This chain joins TRBV3-1 and TRBJ2-1; 8 nucleotides align to TRBD1. There are 15 residues in the CDR3. V trimming: 3 bases; J trimming: 6 bases; junction bases outside the gene matches: 7. CDR1 LGHDT and CDR2 YNNKEL come from the germline V gene (reference sequence). CDR3 nucleotides: TGTGCCAGCAGCCAGGGCAGGGGGCTAGGCAATGAGCAGTTCTTC. Translated, it gives CASSQGRGLGNEQFF.

The chain has TRBV2 and TRBJ2-1; D may correspond to TRBD1 or TRBD2 (5 bases each). Trimming removed 5 bases at V and 4 bases at J, with 15 bases between. The CDR3 has 15 amino acids. The germline V gene has CDR1 SNHLY and CDR2 FYNNEI. This CDR3 is CASSFRGPLYNEQFF. The CDR3 coding sequence is TGTGCCAGCAGTTTTCGGGGACCATTGTACAATGAGCAGTTCTTC.

This clonotype came up a few times. The rearrangement uses TRBV27 and TRBJ2-3, with unresolved D. This CDR3 has 13 residues. The V end lost 4 bases, the J end lost 3 bases, and 8 bases lay between the germline ends. From germline, CDR1 is MNHEY and CDR2 SMNVEV (reference sequence). The DNA for the CDR3 is TGTGCCAGCAGTTACGGCAGTACAGATACGCAGTATTTT. It encodes CASSYGSTDTQYF.

The gene calls are TRBV9 and TRBJ1-2; D is perhaps TRBD1 (5 bases). In germline, CDR1 is SGDLS, CDR2 YYNGEE. The CDR3 spans 16 residues. V was trimmed by 0 bases and J by 4 bases, leaving 16 bases between them. As DNA, the CDR3 is TGTGCCAGCAGCGTAGGGGGCAGGACGGGAGGCTATGGCTACACCTTC. It is translated as CASSVGGRTGGYGYTF.

This clonotype was recorded a few times. The rearrangement links TRBV12-3 or TRBV12-4 to TRBJ2-7; TRBD2 agrees at 9 bases. After removal of 1 base from V and 9 bases from J, the junction contained 10 bases not matched to a gene. The CDR3 totals 15 residues. Written as DNA, the CDR3 is TGTGCCAGCAGTTTAGATCTTAGCGGGAGAGCCGCGCAGTACTTC. This encodes CASSLDLSGRAAQYF.

The chain is built from TRBV10-3 and TRBJ2-1; 11 nucleotides match TRBD2. Trimming removed 3 bases from V and 2 bases from J; junction bases left unmatched: 3. The CDR3 loop spans 16 amino acids. Germline V gene data show CDR1 as ENHRY and CDR2 as SYGVKD. The CDR3 DNA reads as TGTGCCATCAGTGAACCGGGACTAGCGGCCTACAATGAGCAGTTCTTC. Encoded protein: CAISEPGLAAYNEQFF.